This T cell receptor (beta chain) comes out of a study of cytomegalovirus exposure and HLA in healthy donors. Study context: The Caucasian-associated ancestry cluster contained 81% of the approximately 400 genotyped donors.

This CDR3 spans 16 amino acids. Trimming at V came to 1 base and at J to 1 base, leaving 5 bases not matched to a gene. Germline assignment: CDR1 SGHTA and CDR2 FQGNSA. Researchers ran the PCR with 60 Vbeta and 13 Jbeta primers. Per the original data handling: In a later analysis, of roughly 73 million unique beta chains, some 10 million appeared in at least two donors. Only in-frame clones appear in the TCRdb table, and some are missing; sequencing was by immunoSEQ multiplex PCR. The V and J calls and clone size come from that table; D and trimming were worked out from the DNA. This sample's clone table lists 100,000 to 150,000 clones. A remark on this clone: As yet, its antigen is unknown.

Study results and limitations: The majority of CMV-associated TCR beta chains were reported as apparently HLA-restricted in a later analysis.

The J gene is TRBJ1-1, the V gene TRBV7-2; the match to TRBD1 covers 8 bases. The clonotype comes from a man between 18 and 29 years old in good health and CMV-seronegative. The sequencing sample was made of PBMCs. Here the CDR3 reads CASSLGTGRWNTEAFF. CDR3 DNA: TGTGCCAGCAGCTTAGGGACAGGGAGGTGGAACACTGAAGCTTTCTTT.